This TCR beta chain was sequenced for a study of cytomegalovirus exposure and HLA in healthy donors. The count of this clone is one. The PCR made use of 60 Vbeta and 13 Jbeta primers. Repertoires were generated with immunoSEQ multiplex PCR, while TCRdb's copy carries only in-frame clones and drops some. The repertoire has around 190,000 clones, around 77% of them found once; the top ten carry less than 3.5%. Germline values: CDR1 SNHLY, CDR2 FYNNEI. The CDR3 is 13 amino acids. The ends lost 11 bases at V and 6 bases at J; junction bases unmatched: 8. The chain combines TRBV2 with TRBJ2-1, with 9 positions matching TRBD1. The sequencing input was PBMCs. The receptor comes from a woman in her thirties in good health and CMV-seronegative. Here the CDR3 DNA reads TGTGCCGGCCGGGACAGGGAGTTCAATGAGCAGTTCTTC. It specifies CAGRDREFNEQFF.